The entry that follows covers one T cell receptor (beta chain) sequence. Its specificity is not known. This CDR3 is 14 amino acids long. Germline assignment: CDR1 SEHNR and CDR2 FQNEAQ (reference sequence). V shed 2 bases, J shed 6 bases, and the junction held 2 bases outside the gene matches. The data were obtained in a study of T-cell memory formation after mild COVID-19. TCRdb passed the 5' RACE reads through MiXCR, listing each CDR3 protein once. This repertoire shows under 450,000 distinct CDR3 sequences, 20% found once; its top ten account for approximately 22%. General study findings and limits: The pre-infection memory compartment contained some responding clones, suggesting cross-reactive memory joined.

This chain uses TRBV7-9 with TRBJ2-2, with 8 bases lining up with TRBD1. This receptor was obtained from a man between 18 and 29 years old who had mild COVID-19 (a few samples of this study predate the infection). Cell type and time point are not known. Material for sequencing was PBMCs or a T cell subset sorted from them (not recorded which). CDR3 sequence (DNA): TGTGCCAGCAGCTTACGGACAGGGTCCGGGGAGCTGTTTTTT. Protein sequence: CASSLRTGSGELFF.